The present T cell receptor beta chain was sequenced within a study of T cells after yellow fever vaccination. MiXCR was run by TCRdb on the 5' RACE reads, yielding one entry per CDR3 protein. The data hold around 600,000 distinct CDR3 sequences, with roughly 12% observed a single time. This clonotype was picked up a small number of times. The germline V gene has CDR1 LNHDA and CDR2 SQIVND (reference sequence). The ends lost 3 bases at V and 6 bases at J; junction bases unmatched: 9. The CDR3 totals 15 residues. The clonotype was recovered from a man aged 25 to 40 who received the YFV17D yellow fever vaccine. The source material was PBMCs, sampled on the day of the yellow fever booster vaccination. The chain couples TRBV19 to TRBJ2-7; 9 nucleotides match TRBD1. The CDR3 loop reads CASSMSGTGTGEQYF. As DNA, the CDR3 is TGTGCCAGTAGTATGTCCGGGACAGGGACGGGCGAGCAGTACTTC.